The entry below describes one T cell receptor beta chain. Its antigen is still unknown. The entry originates in a study of blood T cells in healthy people across ages. Points from the study as a whole: A roughly linear fall in TCR beta diversity per million T cells was seen with increasing age.

A second PCR, run for about 7 to 12 cycles, used a sample-barcoded 5' primer plus a J-beta primer mix. From the 5' RACE reads, TCRdb called clonotypes with MiXCR, one entry per CDR3 protein. The repertoire holds 1.5 million to 2 million distinct CDR3 sequences, about 50% seen once, with around 2.1% in the top ten. Extraction yielded at least 6 micrograms of total RNA per sample. This CDR3 has 14 residues. Germline V lookup: CDR1 SGHTA, CDR2 FQGNSA. J gave up 7 bases and V 1 base, and 3 bases lay outside the gene matches. The sample taken for sequencing was blood. J is TRBJ1-5 and V is TRBV7-2, with TRBD1 identical over 8 bases. The origin of this receptor is a middle-aged woman in good health. CDR3 DNA sequence: TGTGCCAGCAGCTTAGGGACAGGGTGGCAGCCCCAGCATTTT. Encoded protein: CASSLGTGWQPQHF.